This T cell receptor beta chain came from a study of OX40 agonist ivuxolimab in advanced cancers. Overall study: Patients' therapy was ivuxolimab, an antibody that acts as an agonist of OX40 (CD134). There were three patients with partial responses, one having hepatocellular carcinoma and two cutaneous melanoma.

As concerns this clone: Its antigen is not known.

Study conclusions and caveats: CD8+ T cells (on average) carried more expanded clones than CD4+ T cells.

The data were produced by immunoSEQ multiplex PCR, yet TCRdb's version contains in-frame clones alone and is incomplete. The sample has tens of thousands of clones, around 90% seen once. This CDR3 region has 16 residues. The V segment lost 4 bases and the J segment 4 bases; nucleotides outside the gene matches: 8. Germline CDR1 and CDR2: SGHVS and FQNEAQ. The gene calls are TRBV7-8 and TRBJ2-7; 12 bases agree with TRBD2. The sequencing used CD4+ or CD8+ T cells sorted from blood, collected in a trial of the OX40 agonist ivuxolimab. The receptor was derived from an adult with an advanced solid tumor such as melanoma, head and neck, liver or kidney cancer. The CDR3 sequence: CASSSPFGLAGYEQYF. The CDR3 bases are TGTGCCAGCAGCTCTCCTTTCGGACTAGCGGGGTACGAGCAGTACTTC. The complete variable domain, with remaining parts taken from reference TRBV7-8 and TRBJ2-7, reads GAGVSQSPRYKVAKRGQDVALRCDPISGHVSLFWYQQALGQGPEFLTYFQNEAQLDKSGLPSDRFFAERPEGSVSTLKIQRTQQEDSAVYLCASSSPFGLAGYEQYFGPGTRLTVT.